Listed below are T cell receptor beta chains from one sample, sequenced in a study of blood T cell repertoires in COVID-19. Sequenced by immunoSEQ multiplex PCR; TCRdb stores in-frame clones only, minus some. The profile shows 250,000 to 300,000 clones, roughly 81% of them singletons. The sequenced sample was PBMCs or T cells enriched from blood (not recorded which). All receptors derive from a woman in her 50s who had been exposed to COVID-19. CDR3s include the opening cysteine and the closing phenylalanine or tryptophan. The D gene is left open where the match is weak. Clone size, where shown, is once, few, many, or a class for clones that have expanded.

v_gene	j_gene	d_gene	abundance	CDR3nt	CDR3aa
TRBV3-1/TRBV3-2	TRBJ1-2	-	-	TGTGCCAGCAGCCAAGCTCTGTACTCCTATGGCTACACCTTC	CASSQALYSYGYTF
TRBV4-1	TRBJ2-3	-	-	TGCGCCAGCAGCCAAACCAGAACCACAGATACGCAGTATTTT	CASSQTRTTDTQYF
TRBV9	TRBJ2-2	-	few	TGTGCCAGCAGCGTAGGAGGGGGGGCTGGCGGGGAGCTGTTTTTT	CASSVGGGAGGELFF
TRBV29-1	TRBJ1-1	-	-	TGCAGCGTTGCTAGCGGGGCGAGGAACACTGAAGCTTTCTTT	CSVASGARNTEAFF
TRBV21-1	TRBJ1-1	-	once	TGTGCCAGCAGCAAAGTAGGGAGGGGTGAAGCTTTCTTT	CASSKVGRGEAFF
TRBV6-5	TRBJ1-2	-	-	TGTGCCAGCAGGGTTCGGCGAGGAGGCTACACCTTC	CASRVRRGGYTF
TRBV7-3	TRBJ1-1	-	-	TGTGCCAGCAGCTTGAACGGGGGGTCGGCTTTCTTT	CASSLNGGSAFF
TRBV3-1/TRBV3-2	TRBJ1-6	-	-	TGTGCCAGCAGCCCCCGGGGTAATTCACCCCTCCACTTT	CASSPRGNSPLHF
TRBV2	TRBJ2-2	TRBD1	once	TGTGCCAGCAGTGAGGGACAGGGAGCCGGGGAGCTGTTTTTT	CASSEGQGAGELFF
TRBV27	TRBJ1-2	-	-	TGTGCCAGCAGTCCGCAGGGTGCCAACTATGGCTACACCTTC	CASSPQGANYGYTF
TRBV28	TRBJ1-2	-	once	TGTGCCAGCAGTCCACTAGATACGGACAGCAACTATGGCTACACCTTC	CASSPLDTDSNYGYTF
TRBV19	TRBJ2-4	-	-	TGTGCCAGTAGGGGGCGCGGGGACAAAAACATTCAGTACTTC	CASRGRGDKNIQYF
TRBV4-2	TRBJ1-6	-	-	TGTGCCAGCAGCCAAGATAAGGAGAAACCACCCCTCCACTTT	CASSQDKEKPPLHF
TRBV7-2	TRBJ2-3	TRBD2	-	TGTGCCAGCAGCTTAGTGGGGGGGGTGAGCACAGATACGCAGTATTTT	CASSLVGGVSTDTQYF
TRBV15	TRBJ2-7	TRBD1	-	TGTGCCACCAGCAGAGGACGGACAGGGACCTACGAGCAGTACTTC	CATSRGRTGTYEQYF
TRBV15	TRBJ1-1	-	once	TGTGCCACCAGCAGAGTTGAAGGCAGGGCCACTGAAGCTTTCTTT	CATSRVEGRATEAFF
TRBV24-1	TRBJ1-2	-	once	TGTGCCACCGGGCCCGACGCCATAAACTATGGCTACACCTTC	CATGPDAINYGYTF
TRBV5-1	TRBJ2-3	-	-	TGCGCCAGCAGCCCGGGGGATACGCAGTATTTT	CASSPGDTQYF
TRBV7-2	TRBJ1-1	-	-	TGTGCCAGCAGGGAGGGCTTGGGGAACACTGAAGCTTTCTTT	CASREGLGNTEAFF
TRBV9	TRBJ2-3	-	-	TGTGCCAGCAGCGTAGCACTAGTGCGCACAGATACGCAGTATTTT	CASSVALVRTDTQYF
TRBV6-2/TRBV6-3	TRBJ2-3	-	-	TGTGCCAGCAGTTACTCGACCCGGGGTATTGGGGGCACAGATACGCAGTATTTT	CASSYSTRGIGGTDTQYF
TRBV27	TRBJ1-1	-	-	TGTGCCAGCAGTTTAGGGGGGACTATGCGAGCTTTCTTT	CASSLGGTMRAFF
TRBV11-1	TRBJ2-2	TRBD2	once	TGTGCCAGCAGCCCCCGGGGGACTAGACACACCGGGGAGCTGTTTTTT	CASSPRGTRHTGELFF
TRBV24-1	TRBJ2-3	-	-	TGTGCCACCAGTGATTTCGGAGGGCCCGACACAGATACGCAGTATTTT	CATSDFGGPDTDTQYF
TRBV11-2	TRBJ2-2	TRBD1	-	TGTGCCAGCAGCTTAGAGTGGACAGGGGGCCGCACCGGGGAGCTGTTTTTT	CASSLEWTGGRTGELFF
TRBV20-1	TRBJ1-4	-	-	TGCAGTGCTAGTAGTTTGGAGGAAAAACTGTTTTTT	CSASSLEEKLFF
TRBV12-5	TRBJ1-3	TRBD1	-	TGTGCTAGTGCTCAGGGACAGGGCCAAACCGGAAACACCATATATTTT	CASAQGQGQTGNTIYF
TRBV4-1	TRBJ2-7	-	-	TGCGCCAGCAGCCAAGGGCCCAGGGGCTTGGAAGAGCAGTACTTC	CASSQGPRGLEEQYF
TRBV19	TRBJ1-3	-	-	TGTGCCAGTAGGAAGCCGGTGTTCGGCTCTGGAAACACCATATATTTT	CASRKPVFGSGNTIYF
TRBV5-1	TRBJ2-3	TRBD2	-	TGCGCCAGCAGCTTGGAACTAGCGGGTGCAGATACGCAGTATTTT	CASSLELAGADTQYF
TRBV5-6	TRBJ1-5	TRBD1	once	TGTGCCAGCAGCCGTGACAGGGGTCACAATCAGCCCCAGCATTTT	CASSRDRGHNQPQHF
TRBV19	TRBJ2-1	-	-	TGTGCCAGTAGTAGGACAGACCTCTCCTACAATGAGCAGTTCTTC	CASSRTDLSYNEQFF
TRBV20-1	TRBJ1-1	-	-	TGCAGTGGGGGCCTGAACACTGAAGCTTTCTTT	CSGGLNTEAFF
TRBV9	TRBJ1-3	TRBD1	-	TGTGCCAGCAGCGTAGCCGGGACAGGCGGAGGAACCATATATTTT	CASSVAGTGGGTIYF
TRBV25-1	TRBJ2-2	-	-	TGTGCCAGCAGTGCACACCCGAACACCGGGGAGCTGTTTTTT	CASSAHPNTGELFF
TRBV5-1	TRBJ2-4	-	-	TGCGCCAGCAGCTTGGGGCAGGGCCCCAAAAACATTCAGTACTTC	CASSLGQGPKNIQYF
TRBV12-3/TRBV12-4	TRBJ1-6	-	few	TGTGCCAGCAGTTTTGACAGAAGTTCACCCCTCCACTTT	CASSFDRSSPLHF
TRBV5-6	TRBJ1-1	-	once	TGTGCCAGCAGCTTGTTGCAGGGCCCTAACACTGAAGCTTTCTTT	CASSLLQGPNTEAFF
TRBV5-5	TRBJ2-1	TRBD2	-	TGTGCCAGCAGCGTTCCGTTAGCGGGACTATTGGATGAGCAGTTCTTC	CASSVPLAGLLDEQFF
TRBV6-1	TRBJ1-4	-	-	TGTGCCAGCAGTGAAGTCGAGGGTCTTAATGAAAAACTGTTTTTT	CASSEVEGLNEKLFF
TRBV6-2/TRBV6-3	TRBJ1-6	-	-	TGTGCCAGCAGTGGCCGAGTAATGAGGGATAATTCACCCCTCCACTTT	CASSGRVMRDNSPLHF
TRBV3-1/TRBV3-2	TRBJ1-1	TRBD1	-	TGTGCCAGCAGCCAAGCCCCAGGGGGTAACACTGAAGCTTTCTTT	CASSQAPGGNTEAFF
TRBV7-9	TRBJ2-7	-	once	TGTGCCAGCAGCCCACTTTACGAGCAGTACTTC	CASSPLYEQYF
TRBV7-9	TRBJ2-5	-	-	TGTGCCAGCAGCCGGGGGGCGACGCTTCAAGAGACCCAGTACTTC	CASSRGATLQETQYF
TRBV15	TRBJ1-1	-	-	TGTGCCACCAGCAGAGGAAACCGGGGTAAGGGCACTGAAGCTTTCTTT	CATSRGNRGKGTEAFF
TRBV5-6	TRBJ1-2	-	once	TGTGCCAGCAGTTCCACAGGGTTTCCCAACTATGGCTACACCTTC	CASSSTGFPNYGYTF
TRBV2	TRBJ2-3	-	-	TGTGCCAGCGGAGCGGAGCTCACAGATACGCAGTATTTT	CASGAELTDTQYF
TRBV6-5	TRBJ1-5	TRBD1	-	TGTGCCAGCAGTAGGACAGGGACTCTTAATCAGCCCCAGCATTTT	CASSRTGTLNQPQHF
TRBV5-5	TRBJ1-2	-	few	TGTGCCAGCAGCTGGGATACGACAGGTTTCTATGGCTACACCTTC	CASSWDTTGFYGYTF
TRBV30	TRBJ1-1	TRBD1	-	TGTGCCTGGAGTGCAGACACCCACAGGGGGACTGAAGCTTTCTTT	CAWSADTHRGTEAFF
TRBV7-8	TRBJ2-1	-	once	TGTGCCAGCAGCCAAACAGGCCCTAGCTACAATGAGCAGTTCTTC	CASSQTGPSYNEQFF